These 27 T cell receptor beta chains originate from one sample sequenced in a study of blood T cell repertoires in COVID-19. The method was immunoSEQ multiplex PCR; TCRdb's version includes in-frame clones alone and lacks a portion of them. The repertoire holds roughly 300,000 clones, approximately 84% seen once, with about 1.5% in the top ten. Sequencing input: peripheral blood. Receptor source: a human donor with COVID-19, enrolled during active disease. The donor label of this sample is uncertain.

The chain combines TRBV18 with TRBJ2-3, with TRBD2 matching 7 bases. With V trimmed by 4 bases and J by 1 base, 5 bases remained unmatched. Germline CDR1 is KGHSH and CDR2 is LQKENI. The CDR3 runs to 15 residues. CDR3 protein: CASSLWTSRTDTQYF. The CDR3 DNA reads TGTGCCAGCTCACTATGGACTAGTCGCACAGATACGCAGTATTTT.

The V gene is TRBV4-1, the J gene TRBJ2-3, with D perhaps TRBD2 (6 bases). The CDR3 has 15 residues. V lost 1 base and J lost 4, with 12 bases in between. Germline values: CDR1 MGHRA, CDR2 YSYEKL. Here the CDR3 reads CASSQVAGLSDTQYF. Written as DNA, the CDR3 is TGCGCCAGCAGCCAAGTTGCGGGACTGTCAGATACGCAGTATTTT.

The V call is TRBV6-2 or TRBV6-3, the J call TRBJ1-2, with TRBD1 identical over 8 bases. The CDR3 spans 14 residues. The germline CDR1 and CDR2 sequences are MNHEY and SVGEGT. Trimming removed 7 bases from V and 4 bases from J; junction bases left unmatched: 8. In nucleotides, the CDR3 is TGTGCCAGCAACCCGAGGGGACAGGTCTATGGCTACACCTTC. Amino acid sequence: CASNPRGQVYGYTF.

The chain's CDR3 is CSHQGASYEQYF. The CDR3 DNA reads as TGCAGCCATCAGGGGGCTTCCTACGAGCAGTACTTC. J is TRBJ2-7 and V is TRBV29-1, with 8 bases that match TRBD1. Per the germline V gene, CDR1 is SQVTM and CDR2 is ANQGSEA. V shed 8 bases, J shed 1 base, and the junction held 4 bases outside the gene matches. CDR3 size: 12 residues.

V usage is TRBV28 and J usage is TRBJ1-2, with a possible D match to TRBD1 (6 bases). This CDR3 region has 13 residues. Looked up from germline, CDR1 is MDHEN and CDR2 is SYDVKM. Trimming removed 8 bases from V and 3 bases from J, with 13 bases in between. The CDR3 region has the DNA TGTGCCAGCTGGGGGCAGTTCGACTATGGCTACACCTTC. Translated: CASWGQFDYGYTF.

V gene TRBV7-2 combines with J gene TRBJ1-2; D is ambiguous. V dropped 2 bases and J dropped 4 bases, with 8 bases sitting between them. This CDR3 spans 13 amino acids. Germline assignment: CDR1 SGHTA and CDR2 FQGNSA. CDR3 in amino acids: CASSLPEFYGYTF. The CDR3 bases are TGTGCCAGCAGCTTACCGGAGTTCTATGGCTACACCTTC. The full variable domain, rest sourced from reference TRBV7-2 and TRBJ1-2, is GAGVSQSPSNKVTEKGKDVELRCDPISGHTALYWYRQSLGQGLEFLIYFQGNSAPDKSGLPSDRFSAERTGGSVSTLTIQRTQQEDSAVYLCASSLPEFYGYTFGSGTRLTVV.

The rearrangement joins TRBV7-9 to TRBJ2-2, with D hard to call. Looked up from germline, CDR1 is SEHNR and CDR2 is FQNEAQ (reference sequence). V dropped 4 bases and J dropped 0 bases, with 15 bases sitting between them. The CDR3 consists of 17 residues. This chain's CDR3 is CASSSPLVVPNTGELFF. DNA of the CDR3: TGTGCCAGCAGCTCCCCCTTAGTAGTTCCGAACACCGGGGAGCTGTTTTTT.

This clone was counted between two and nine times. This sequence joins TRBV18 and TRBJ1-1; 7 nucleotides agree with TRBD1. V dropped 0 bases and J dropped 1; count of bases not matched to a gene: 2. CDR3 length: 15 residues. CDR1 and CDR2 from the germline V gene are KGHSH and LQKENI. The CDR3 is CASSPPAGGNTEAFF. For the CDR3, the DNA is TGTGCCAGCTCACCACCCGCAGGGGGGAACACTGAAGCTTTCTTT. Full variable domain (missing parts from reference TRBV18 and TRBJ1-1): NAGVMQNPRHLVRRRGQEARLRCSPMKGHSHVYWYRQLPEEGLKFMVYLQKENIIDESGMPKERFSAEFPKEGPSILRIQQVVRGDSAAYFCASSPPAGGNTEAFFGQGTRLTVV.

V and J are TRBV23-1 and TRBJ1-2; D is undetermined. TRBV23-1 is identified as an open reading frame with a role that is uncertain. The CDR3 consists of 14 residues. V was cut by 3 bases and J by 4 bases, with 12 bases left in between. CDR3 protein: CASSQIGYCYGYTF. The CDR3 coding sequence is TGCGCCAGCAGTCAGATCGGTTATTGCTATGGCTACACCTTC.

This chain connects TRBV9 to TRBJ2-5, with 7 nucleotides matching TRBD1. Per the germline V gene, CDR1 is SGDLS and CDR2 is YYNGEE. V was pared by 2 bases and J by 3 bases, with 7 bases of the junction left unmatched. CDR3 length equals 15 residues. The CDR3 coding sequence is TGTGCCAGCAGCGTTAGGGACAGTTATGAAGAGACCCAGTACTTC. This gives the protein CASSVRDSYEETQYF.

The chain uses TRBV30 and TRBJ1-1; D is possibly TRBD1 (5 bases). Germline V gives CDR1 GTSNPN, CDR2 SVGIG (reference sequence). CDR3 size: 14 residues. V lost 1 base and J 0 bases, leaving 9 bases between the germline ends. CDR3 amino acids: CAWSAGQLNTEAFF. DNA for the CDR3: TGTGCCTGGAGTGCAGGGCAGCTGAACACTGAAGCTTTCTTT. Full variable domain (rest looked up from reference TRBV30 and TRBJ1-1): SQTIHQWPATLVQPVGSPLSLECTVEGTSNPNLYWYRQAAGRGLQLLFYSVGIGQISSEVPQNLSASRPQDRQFILSSKKLLLSDSGFYLCAWSAGQLNTEAFFGQGTRLTVV.

This chain joins TRBV7-9 and TRBJ2-3; 9 bases agree with TRBD2. The CDR3 totals 17 residues. CDR1 SEHNR and CDR2 FQNEAQ come from the germline V gene (reference sequence). The V segment lost 5 bases and the J segment 2 bases; nucleotides outside the gene matches: 11. CDR3 in DNA: TGTGCCAGCAGCACCCCCCTGGGCGGGAGGGCCACAGATACGCAGTATTTT. Its translation: CASSTPLGGRATDTQYF. The full variable domain, with the rest looked up from reference TRBV7-9 and TRBJ2-3, is DTGVSQNPRHKITKRGQNVTFRCDPISEHNRLYWYRQTLGQGPEFLTYFQNEAQLEKSRLLSDRFSAERPKGSFSTLEIQRTEQGDSAMYLCASSTPLGGRATDTQYFGPGTRLTVL.

This chain joins TRBV29-1 and TRBJ2-2; D not certain. This CDR3 region has 13 residues. Deletions cut 4 bases from V and 4 bases from J, with 10 bases between. Per the germline V gene, CDR1 is SQVTM and CDR2 is ANQGSEA. The CDR3 DNA is TGCAGCGTTGCTCAAACGGGCACCGGGGAGCTGTTTTTT. Translation: CSVAQTGTGELFF.

J is TRBJ1-4 and V is TRBV10-3; perhaps TRBD1 as D (5 bases). Germline V CDR1 and CDR2: ENHRY, SYGVKD. CDR3 size: 14 residues. The germline V and J ends were trimmed by 6 bases and 4 bases, with 12 bases remaining between them. In DNA form, the CDR3 reads TGTGCCATCAGAAAGGGGCCCGGTAATGAAAAACTGTTTTTT. Residues: CAIRKGPGNEKLFF.

The chain combines TRBV19 with TRBJ2-2; 10 nucleotides agree with TRBD1. Germline lookup yields CDR1 LNHDA and CDR2 SQIVND (reference sequence). CDR3 length: 14 residues. V gave up 9 bases and J gave up 5 bases; unmatched junction bases: 6. CDR3: CASTPDRGTGELFF. CDR3 in DNA: TGTGCCAGCACTCCGGACAGGGGGACCGGGGAGCTGTTTTTT. The full variable domain, its missing parts supplied by reference TRBV19 and TRBJ2-2, is DGGITQSPKYLFRKEGQNVTLSCEQNLNHDAMYWYRQDPGQGLRLIYYSQIVNDFQKGDIAEGYSVSREKKESFPLTVTSAQKNPTAFYLCASTPDRGTGELFFGEGSRLTVL.

The chain recombines TRBV13 with TRBJ2-2, with TRBD2 matching over 9 bases. CDR3 length: 20 residues. CDR1 and CDR2 (germline): PRHDT, FYEKMQ (reference sequence). With V trimmed by 4 bases and J by 6 bases, 21 bases remained unmatched. The CDR3 DNA reads TGTGCCAGCAGCTCCGCGTTTCGTATGAGCGGGAGGTTTTCAGCCGGGGAGCTGTTTTTT. It encodes CASSSAFRMSGRFSAGELFF.

This sequence joins TRBV5-1 and TRBJ1-2; TRBD1 matches at 9 bases. V dropped 4 bases and J dropped 0; count of bases not matched to a gene: 4. CDR1 SGHRS and CDR2 YFSETQ come from the germline V gene. CDR3 length: 15 residues. CDR3: CASSPRQGANYGYTF. Here the CDR3 DNA reads TGCGCCAGCAGCCCAAGACAGGGGGCTAACTATGGCTACACCTTC.

CDR3 sequence (DNA): TGTGCCAGCAGCCATCTCCTAGCGGGAGGATACAATGAGCAGTTCTTC. Translation: CASSHLLAGGYNEQFF. The gene calls are TRBV14 and TRBJ2-1; 11 nucleotides line up with TRBD2. This CDR3 is 16 amino acids long. The germline CDR1 and CDR2 sequences are SGHDN and FVKESK. The V gene end was trimmed by 3 bases and the J gene end by 4 bases; junction bases not matched to a gene: 5. Supplemented by reference TRBV14 and TRBJ2-1, the full variable domain reads EAGVTQFPSHSVIEKGQTVTLRCDPISGHDNLYWYRRVMGKEIKFLLHFVKESKQDESGMPNNRFLAERTGGTYSTLKVQPAELEDSGVYFCASSHLLAGGYNEQFFGPGTRLTVL.

This chain uses TRBV5-4 with TRBJ1-3, with D uncertain. Germline assignment: CDR1 SGHNT and CDR2 YYREEE (reference sequence). With 0 bases removed from V and 0 bases from J, the gap between germline ends came to 7 bases. CDR3 length: 15 residues. The CDR3 bases are TGTGCCAGCAGCTTGGGGAGTCCCTCTGGAAACACCATATATTTT. This translates into CASSLGSPSGNTIYF.

The gene calls are TRBV28 and TRBJ1-2, with D possibly matching TRBD1 (5 bases). The germline V gene encodes CDR1 MDHEN and CDR2 SYDVKM. Trimming left V 6 bases short and J 4 bases short, with 12 bases between. This CDR3 contains 13 residues. The CDR3 reads CASRTGGIYGYTF. The CDR3, as DNA: TGTGCCAGCAGGACCGGGGGGATCTATGGCTACACCTTC.

This chain uses TRBV20-1 with TRBJ2-3, with TRBD2 matching over 7 bases. This CDR3 spans 14 amino acids. Germline V gene data show CDR1 as DFQATT and CDR2 as SNEGSKA (reference sequence). The trim removed 3 bases at V and 6 bases at J, leaving 9 bases unmatched. As DNA, the CDR3 is TGCAGTGCTAGTCGGCGGGAGCGGGTCGATACGCAGTATTTT. It yields the protein CSASRRERVDTQYF.

The chain links TRBV7-2 to TRBJ1-2; D is unclear. Per germline, CDR1 SGHTA and CDR2 FQGNSA. Between the trimmed V and J ends, which lost 5 bases and 4 bases, there was a span of 17 bases. This CDR3 is 15 amino acids long. In DNA, the CDR3 is TGTGCCAGCAGCGACCCGGGGAGCCTAGGCTATGGCTACACCTTC. Protein sequence: CASSDPGSLGYGYTF.

DNA for the CDR3: TGTGCCAGTAGTATAACGGACAGGCCTCCCTACGAGCAGTACTTC. Its translation is CASSITDRPPYEQYF. The chain has TRBV19 and TRBJ2-7, with 7 bases that match TRBD1. V gave up 2 bases and J gave up 2 bases; unmatched junction bases: 6. CDR1 LNHDA and CDR2 SQIVND come from the germline V gene (reference sequence). The CDR3 sequence is 15 residues long.

The genes are TRBV6-5 and TRBJ2-3; D is unclear. V lost 2 bases and J lost 1, with 4 bases in between. This CDR3 is built from 13 residues. Germline CDR1 and CDR2: MNHEY and SVGAGI. This CDR3 reads CASSYQGTDTQYF. DNA for the CDR3: TGTGCCAGCAGTTACCAGGGCACAGATACGCAGTATTTT.

This chain links TRBV3-1 (or the pseudogene TRBV3-2) with TRBJ2-1; no clear D. Germline V gene lookup returns CDR1 LGHDT and CDR2 YNNKEL (reference sequence). Trimming took 1 base from V and 5 from J, leaving 9 bases between them. The CDR3 extends over 14 amino acids. As DNA, the CDR3 is TGTGCCAGCAGCCAAGGTGCCCGCGACAATGAGCAGTTCTTC. Amino acid sequence: CASSQGARDNEQFF.

This chain links TRBV6-5 with TRBJ1-2; 7 bases are a match to TRBD1. Unmatched junction bases numbered 2, after V lost 5 bases and J lost 5 bases. The CDR3 has 12 amino acids. CDR1 is MNHEY and CDR2 is SVGAGI in the germline V gene. CDR3 protein: CASSTTGYGYTF. DNA of the CDR3: TGTGCCAGCAGTACGACAGGGTATGGCTACACCTTC.

Here the CDR3 reads CASSDARREAQAYTQYF. For the CDR3, the DNA is TGCGCCAGCAGTGACGCAAGGCGGGAGGCCCAAGCGTATACGCAGTATTTT. The chain joins TRBV10-2 to TRBJ2-3; 8 bases are shared with TRBD2. Germline V gene sequence: CDR1 WSHSY, CDR2 SAAADI. Trimming took 3 bases from V and 7 from J; bases not matched to a gene: 15. This CDR3 is built from 17 residues.